The rows below give T cell receptor beta chains drawn from one sample of a study of T cell repertoires in cytomegalovirus infection. TCRdb used MiXCR to reprocess the reads, holding one entry per CDR3 protein. The table includes approximately 110,000 distinct CDR3 sequences, approximately 30% detected once. Their antigens are not known. This sample comprised CD8+ T cells from cultured PBMCs, obtained from culture after CMV antigen stimulation. The receptors shown here come from a human donor in good health (CMV status not recorded). Some clones in this sample may be carry-over from other donors' samples. Both conserved end residues are part of each CDR3. The order of the fields is CDR3 protein, CDR3 DNA, D gene, V gene, clone size, J gene. D genes are given only for firm matches. For some rows the clone size is stated as once, few or many, or as a class when expanded; others skip it.

CASSPTVRSSYEQYF | TGTGCTAGCAGCCCCACCGTGAGGTCCTCCTACGAGCAGTACTTC | - | TRBV7-7 | many | TRBJ2-7
CASSLTGVLEQYF | TGTGCCAGCAGCTTAACAGGGGTTTTGGAGCAGTACTTC | TRBD1 | TRBV7-2 | - | TRBJ2-7
CASSLAGGRELFF | TGTGCCAGCAGCTTGGCGGGGGGGCGGGAGCTGTTTTTT | TRBD2 | TRBV7-2 | - | TRBJ2-2
CASSEQAGGFYNEQFF | TGTGCCAGCAGTGAACAAGCGGGGGGGTTTTACAATGAGCAGTTCTTC | TRBD2 | TRBV2 | - | TRBJ2-1
CASSRDSNYEQYF | TGCGCCAGCAGCCGGGACTCGAACTACGAGCAGTACTTC | - | TRBV4-1 | - | TRBJ2-7
CASSLVSLAGRPYSGANVLTF | TGTGCCAGCAGCTTAGTTTCTCTAGCGGGTCGCCCATACTCTGGGGCCAACGTCCTGACTTTC | TRBD2 | TRBV11-2 | few | TRBJ2-6
CASSLLLTGDFGYTF | TGTGCCAGCAGCTTGCTCCTGACAGGGGACTTTGGCTACACCTTC | TRBD1 | TRBV5-6 | few | TRBJ1-2
CASSYYRAMNTGELFF | TGTGCCAGCAGTTATTATAGGGCTATGAACACCGGGGAGCTGTTTTTT | - | TRBV6-6 | - | TRBJ2-2
CASTIETGLNQPQHF | TGTGCCAGTACCATCGAGACAGGGTTAAATCAGCCCCAGCATTTT | TRBD1 | TRBV19 | - | TRBJ1-5
CASGTSFTDTQYF | TGTGCCAGTGGGACTAGCTTCACAGATACGCAGTATTTT | TRBD2 | TRBV27 | - | TRBJ2-3
CASSEYQGGTEAFF | TGTGCCAGCAGTGAATATCAGGGGGGCACTGAAGCTTTCTTT | TRBD1 | TRBV25-1 | - | TRBJ1-1
CASSFPQGITYNEQFF | TGTGCCAGCAGCTTTCCCCAGGGAATTACCTACAATGAGCAGTTCTTC | - | TRBV5-6 | - | TRBJ2-1
CATSPGQTAYEQYF | TGTGCCACCTCTCCTGGACAGACAGCATACGAGCAGTACTTC | - | TRBV19 | few | TRBJ2-7
CSARARGVSQETQYF | TGCAGTGCTAGAGCCCGGGGGGTTTCTCAGGAGACCCAGTACTTC | TRBD2 | TRBV20-1 | - | TRBJ2-5
CASSLAFGQPFHEQYF | TGTGCCAGCAGCTTAGCGTTCGGACAGCCGTTCCACGAGCAGTACTTC | - | TRBV7-6 | many | TRBJ2-7
CASRPTSGGFHEQFF | TGTGCCAGCAGACCGACTAGCGGGGGGTTCCATGAGCAGTTCTTC | TRBD2 | TRBV6-2/TRBV6-3 | - | TRBJ2-1
CASSLARGSNQPQHF | TGTGCCAGCAGCTTAGCACGAGGGAGCAATCAGCCCCAGCATTTT | - | TRBV7-8 | many | TRBJ1-5
CASSSDRGEQYF | TGTGCCAGCAGCTCGGACAGGGGCGAGCAGTACTTC | TRBD1 | TRBV28 | few | TRBJ2-7
CASSNNYLGTHEQFF | TGTGCCAGCAGCAACAACTACCTCGGGACCCATGAGCAGTTCTTC | - | TRBV27 | few | TRBJ2-1
CASSLTGANEKLFF | TGTGCCAGCAGTTTGACAGGGGCTAATGAAAAACTGTTTTTT | TRBD1 | TRBV28 | - | TRBJ1-4
CASSFSVFDSPLHF | TGCGCCAGCAGCTTTTCGGTATTCGATTCACCCCTCCACTTT | - | TRBV5-1 | few | TRBJ1-6
CSASSMGQGPYEQYF | TGCAGTGCTAGCAGTATGGGACAGGGGCCATACGAGCAGTACTTC | TRBD1 | TRBV20-1 | many | TRBJ2-7
CASSQTGTVGYEQYF | TGTGCCAGCAGCCAAACCGGGACAGTCGGATACGAGCAGTACTTC | TRBD1 | TRBV7-9 | - | TRBJ2-7
CASGFKYGANVLTF | TGTGCCAGCGGCTTCAAATATGGGGCCAACGTCCTGACTTTC | - | TRBV2 | - | TRBJ2-6
CASSSEGQFSVGEKLFF | TGTGCCAGCAGCTCGGAGGGACAGTTCTCGGTCGGAGAAAAACTGTTTTTT | TRBD1 | TRBV7-2 | - | TRBJ1-4
CASSQGSSASYEQYF | TGCGCCAGCAGCCAAGGATCAAGCGCCTCCTACGAGCAGTACTTC | - | TRBV4-1 | - | TRBJ2-7
CASSPAGGRSTEQYF | TGTGCCAGCAGCCCTGCGGGGGGACGATCCACGGAGCAGTACTTC | TRBD2 | TRBV11-2 | - | TRBJ2-7
CASSSYPEEQFF | TGTGCCAGCAGCTCTTATCCGGAGGAGCAGTTCTTC | - | TRBV7-8 | few | TRBJ2-1
CASSLGPTPTYEQYF | TGTGCCAGCAGCTTAGGCCCGACTCCTACCTACGAGCAGTACTTC | - | TRBV7-2 | many | TRBJ2-7
CASSYPPPHTEAFF | TGTGCCAGCAGTTACCCTCCTCCCCACACTGAAGCTTTCTTT | - | TRBV6-8 | - | TRBJ1-1
CATSPPSGWGEQFF | TGTGCCACCAGCCCCCCTTCGGGGTGGGGGGAGCAGTTCTTC | - | TRBV15 | - | TRBJ2-1
CASSNREETQYF | TGTGCCAGCAGCAACAGGGAAGAGACCCAGTACTTC | - | TRBV7-6 | - | TRBJ2-5
CASSDLDRGWYGYTF | TGTGCCAGCAGCGACCTGGACAGGGGGTGGTATGGCTACACCTTC | TRBD1 | TRBV2 | - | TRBJ1-2
CASHVQEIGNQPQHF | TGTGCCAGCCACGTACAGGAGATCGGCAATCAGCCCCAGCATTTT | - | TRBV19 | - | TRBJ1-5
CASSSWTGASYEQYF | TGTGCCAGCAGCTCTTGGACAGGGGCGTCCTACGAGCAGTACTTC | TRBD1 | TRBV7-6 | - | TRBJ2-7
CASSLSWRGAGNQPQHF | TGTGCCAGCAGTTTATCGTGGAGAGGGGCCGGCAATCAGCCCCAGCATTTT | - | TRBV27 | - | TRBJ1-5
CASSLGPQGAVTEAFF | TGTGCCAGCAGTTTAGGACCACAGGGGGCGGTCACTGAAGCTTTCTTT | TRBD1 | TRBV27 | - | TRBJ1-1
CASSERQGAVTRQPQHF | TGTGCCAGTAGTGAGAGACAGGGGGCTGTTACGAGGCAGCCCCAGCATTTT | TRBD1 | TRBV19 | once | TRBJ1-5
CASSSRFEGAPRDTQYF | TGTGCCAGCAGCTCACGTTTTGAGGGGGCGCCTAGAGATACGCAGTATTTT | TRBD1 | TRBV11-2 | - | TRBJ2-3
CATSRDGVPTDTQYF | TGTGCCACCAGCAGAGACGGGGTCCCCACAGATACGCAGTATTTT | - | TRBV15 | - | TRBJ2-3
CASTTMGGYYNEQFF | TGTGCCAGCACCACCATGGGGGGGTACTACAATGAGCAGTTCTTC | TRBD2 | TRBV6-2/TRBV6-3 | few | TRBJ2-1
CASSYLDPTGTEAFF | TGTGCCAGCAGTTATCTGGACCCCACGGGAACTGAAGCTTTCTTT | - | TRBV6-6 | - | TRBJ1-1
CASSLISEQGPYGYTF | TGTGCCAGCAGTTTAATCTCGGAGCAGGGGCCATATGGCTACACCTTC | - | TRBV28 | few | TRBJ1-2
CASSPWTGPLKLSEAFF | TGTGCCAGCAGCCCATGGACAGGGCCTCTGAAGTTGTCTGAAGCTTTCTTT | TRBD1 | TRBV9 | many | TRBJ1-1
CASTDGSLIHTEAFF | TGTGCCAGCACCGACGGCAGCCTGATACACACTGAAGCTTTCTTT | - | TRBV6-2/TRBV6-3 | many | TRBJ1-1
CASSSQVGTEAFF | TGTGCCAGCAGCTCTCAGGTGGGGACTGAAGCTTTCTTT | - | TRBV12-3/TRBV12-4 | - | TRBJ1-1
CATSQTDYEQYF | TGTGCCACCAGTCAAACAGACTACGAGCAGTACTTC | - | TRBV24-1 | few | TRBJ2-7
CASSLYTGELFF | TGTGCCAGCAGTTTGTACACCGGGGAGCTGTTTTTT | - | TRBV12-3/TRBV12-4 | many | TRBJ2-2
CASSSGALPHPNTEAFF | TGTGCCAGCAGCTCCGGGGCCCTCCCTCACCCGAACACTGAAGCTTTCTTT | - | TRBV6-1 | - | TRBJ1-1
CASSLSWTSGNTGELFF | TGTGCCAGCAGCTTATCCTGGACTAGCGGGAACACCGGGGAGCTGTTTTTT | TRBD2 | TRBV7-2 | - | TRBJ2-2
CASRFLQGASYNEQFF | TGTGCCAGCAGGTTCTTGCAGGGGGCCTCGTACAATGAGCAGTTCTTC | TRBD1 | TRBV7-2 | many | TRBJ2-1
CSAVASLATYGYTF | TGCAGTGCCGTTGCAAGCCTAGCTACCTATGGCTACACCTTC | - | TRBV20-1 | - | TRBJ1-2
CASSLLAGSSYEQYF | TGTGCCAGCAGCTTACTGGCAGGGAGCTCCTACGAGCAGTACTTC | - | TRBV7-8 | many | TRBJ2-7
CASSQARDSNEKLFF | TGTGCCAGCAGCCAAGCTCGTGACAGTAATGAAAAACTGTTTTTT | - | TRBV4-2 | few | TRBJ1-4
CASSMTATGEAETQYF | TGTGCCAGTAGTATGACCGCGACAGGGGAGGCAGAGACCCAGTACTTC | TRBD1 | TRBV19 | - | TRBJ2-5
CASSYDKGEQYF | TGTGCCAGCAGTTACGATAAAGGCGAGCAGTACTTC | - | TRBV6-2/TRBV6-3 | few | TRBJ2-7
CASRTGLAGGGYEQYF | TGTGCCAGCAGAACGGGACTAGCGGGGGGCGGCTACGAGCAGTACTTC | TRBD2 | TRBV7-8 | many | TRBJ2-7
CASSLGEGGNQPQHF | TGCGCCAGCAGCTTGGGGGAGGGAGGCAATCAGCCCCAGCATTTT | - | TRBV5-1 | - | TRBJ1-5